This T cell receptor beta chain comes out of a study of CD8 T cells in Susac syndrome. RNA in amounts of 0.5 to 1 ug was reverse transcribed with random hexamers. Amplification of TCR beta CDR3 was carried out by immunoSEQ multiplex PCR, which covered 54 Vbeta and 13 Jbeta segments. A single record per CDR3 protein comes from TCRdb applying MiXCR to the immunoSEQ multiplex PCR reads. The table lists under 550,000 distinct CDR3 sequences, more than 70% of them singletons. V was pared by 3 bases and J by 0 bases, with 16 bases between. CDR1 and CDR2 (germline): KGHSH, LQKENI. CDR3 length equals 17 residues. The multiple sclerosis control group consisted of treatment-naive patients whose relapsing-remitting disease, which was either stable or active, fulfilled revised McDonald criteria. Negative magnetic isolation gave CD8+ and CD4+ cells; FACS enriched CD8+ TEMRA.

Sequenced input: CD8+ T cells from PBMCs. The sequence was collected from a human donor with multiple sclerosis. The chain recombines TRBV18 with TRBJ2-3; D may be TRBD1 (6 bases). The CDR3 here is CASSPIRQDSSTDTQYF. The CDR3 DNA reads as TGTGCCAGCTCACCGATTAGACAGGACTCTAGCACAGATACGCAGTATTTT. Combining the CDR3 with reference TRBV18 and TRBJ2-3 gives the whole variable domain NAGVMQNPRHLVRRRGQEARLRCSPMKGHSHVYWYRQLPEEGLKFMVYLQKENIIDESGMPKERFSAEFPKEGPSILRIQQVVRGDSAAYFCASSPIRQDSSTDTQYFGPGTRLTVL.